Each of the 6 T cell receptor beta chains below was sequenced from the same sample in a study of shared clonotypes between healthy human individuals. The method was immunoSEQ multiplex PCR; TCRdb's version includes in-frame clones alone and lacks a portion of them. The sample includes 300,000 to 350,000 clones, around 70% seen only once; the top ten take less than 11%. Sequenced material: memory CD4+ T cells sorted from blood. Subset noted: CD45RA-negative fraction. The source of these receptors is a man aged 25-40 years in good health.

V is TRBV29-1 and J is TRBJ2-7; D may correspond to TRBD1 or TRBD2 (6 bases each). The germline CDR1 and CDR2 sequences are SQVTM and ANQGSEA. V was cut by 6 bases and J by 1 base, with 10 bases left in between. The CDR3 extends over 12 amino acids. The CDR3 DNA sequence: TGCAGCGTGAGGGGGGATTCCTACGAGCAGTACTTC. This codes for CSVRGDSYEQYF.

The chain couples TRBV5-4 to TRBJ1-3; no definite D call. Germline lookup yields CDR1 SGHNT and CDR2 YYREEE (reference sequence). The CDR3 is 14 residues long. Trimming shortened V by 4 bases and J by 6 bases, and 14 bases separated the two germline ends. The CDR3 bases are TGTGCCAGCAGCGCGGACCCTCGGGAAAACACCATATATTTT. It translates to CASSADPRENTIYF.

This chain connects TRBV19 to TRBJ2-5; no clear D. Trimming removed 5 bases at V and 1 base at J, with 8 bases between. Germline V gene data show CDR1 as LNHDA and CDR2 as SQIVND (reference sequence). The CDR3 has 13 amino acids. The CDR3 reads CASSLKSQETQYF. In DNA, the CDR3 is TGTGCCAGTAGTCTCAAATCCCAAGAGACCCAGTACTTC.

CDR3 protein: CASSADRGPGHNEQFF. CDR3 nucleotides: TGTGCCAGCAGCGCCGACAGGGGGCCTGGTCACAATGAGCAGTTCTTC. The chain links TRBV5-4 to TRBJ2-1; 10 positions agree with TRBD1. This CDR3 is built from 16 residues. Germline V gene data show CDR1 as SGHNT and CDR2 as YYREEE (reference sequence). Trimming at V came to 4 bases and at J to 5 bases, leaving 9 bases not matched to a gene.

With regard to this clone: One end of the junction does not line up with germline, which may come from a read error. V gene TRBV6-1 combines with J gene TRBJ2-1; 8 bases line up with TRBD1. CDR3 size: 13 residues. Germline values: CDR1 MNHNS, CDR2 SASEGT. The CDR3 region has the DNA TGTGCCGGCAGTGCCCAGGGGGCTGGGGGGCAGTTCTTC. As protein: CAGSAQGAGGQFF.

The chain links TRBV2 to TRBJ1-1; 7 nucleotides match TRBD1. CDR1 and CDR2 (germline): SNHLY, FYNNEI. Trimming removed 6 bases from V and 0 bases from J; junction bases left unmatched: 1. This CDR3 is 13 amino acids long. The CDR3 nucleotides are TGTGCCAGCAGGACAGGGTTGAACACTGAAGCTTTCTTT. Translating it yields CASRTGLNTEAFF.